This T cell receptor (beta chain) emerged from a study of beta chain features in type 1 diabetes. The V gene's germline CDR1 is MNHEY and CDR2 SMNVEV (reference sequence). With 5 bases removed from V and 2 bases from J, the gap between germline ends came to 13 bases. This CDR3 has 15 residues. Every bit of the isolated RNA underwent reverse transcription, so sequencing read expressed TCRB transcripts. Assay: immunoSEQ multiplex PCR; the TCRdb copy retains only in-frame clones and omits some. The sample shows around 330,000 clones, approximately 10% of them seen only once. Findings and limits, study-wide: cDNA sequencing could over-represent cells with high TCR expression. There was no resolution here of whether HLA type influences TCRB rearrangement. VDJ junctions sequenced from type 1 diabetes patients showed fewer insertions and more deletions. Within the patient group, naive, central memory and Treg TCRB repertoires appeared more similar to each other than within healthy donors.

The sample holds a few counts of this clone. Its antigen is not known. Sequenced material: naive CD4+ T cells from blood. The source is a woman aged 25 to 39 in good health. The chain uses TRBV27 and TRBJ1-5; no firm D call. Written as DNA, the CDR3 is TGTGCCAGCAGTCCGTCCGGGGTGGGCAATCAGCCCCAGCATTTT. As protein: CASSPSGVGNQPQHF.